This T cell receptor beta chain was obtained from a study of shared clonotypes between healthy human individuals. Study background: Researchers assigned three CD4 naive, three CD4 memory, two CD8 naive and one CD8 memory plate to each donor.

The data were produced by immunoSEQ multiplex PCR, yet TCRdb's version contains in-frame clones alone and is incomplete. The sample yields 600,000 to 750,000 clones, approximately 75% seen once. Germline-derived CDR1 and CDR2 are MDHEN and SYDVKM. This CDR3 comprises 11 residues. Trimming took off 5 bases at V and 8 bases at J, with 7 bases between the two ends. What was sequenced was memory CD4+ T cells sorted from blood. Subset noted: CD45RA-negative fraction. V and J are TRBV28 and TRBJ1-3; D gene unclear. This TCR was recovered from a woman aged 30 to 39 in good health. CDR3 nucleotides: TGTGCCAGCAGTGCGGGTCACACCATATATTTT. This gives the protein CASSAGHTIYF.